The 6 T cell receptor beta chains listed next were all sequenced from one sample in a study of response to subunit inactivated influenza vaccine. Via MiXCR, TCRdb re-called the RT-PCR reads, giving one row per CDR3 protein. The sample records roughly 620,000 distinct CDR3 sequences, roughly 10% being singletons. These records were also assigned to another study, of T cells expressing NK-cell markers. That work states: Generation of TCR beta cDNA was performed by 5'RACE template switching incorporating UMIs.

The sequencing used PBMCs from blood, collected on the day of vaccination. These TCRs come from a man in his fifties who received an inactivated influenza vaccine.

This clonotype showed up just a few times. The CDR3 is CASSLMGDGGRTPQHF. Written as DNA, the CDR3 is TGTGCCAGCAGTTTAATGGGCGACGGAGGTAGAACGCCCCAGCATTTT. J is TRBJ1-5 and V is TRBV28; no reliable D call. This CDR3 region has 16 residues. V gave up 2 bases and J gave up 9 bases, with 20 bases separating them. Germline V CDR1 and CDR2: MDHEN, SYDVKM.

This clonotype has a count of ten or more. The rearrangement links TRBV6-2 or TRBV6-3 to TRBJ1-2, with 7 bases fitting TRBD1. Trimming at V came to 6 bases and at J to 0 bases, leaving 4 bases not matched to a gene. Germline assignment: CDR1 MNHEY and CDR2 SVGEGT. The CDR3 is 14 residues long. The CDR3 region has the DNA TGTGCCAGCAGCCACGGGACAGCTAACTATGGCTACACCTTC. Its protein is CASSHGTANYGYTF.

The V call is TRBV2, the J call TRBJ2-2; D remains ambiguous. Trimming left V 7 bases short and J 1 base short, with 7 bases between. Looked up from germline, CDR1 is SNHLY and CDR2 is FYNNEI. The CDR3 is 13 amino acids. The CDR3 coding sequence is TGTGCCAGCATAACAGAGAACACCGGGGAGCTGTTTTTT. Amino acids: CASITENTGELFF.

Many counts were recorded for this clonotype. The chain has TRBV12-3 or TRBV12-4 and TRBJ1-1; D is unresolved. The CDR3 is made up of 13 amino acids. With 3 bases removed from V and 4 bases from J, the gap between germline ends came to 9 bases. CDR3 amino acids: CASSLVKGTEAFF. CDR3 nucleotide sequence: TGTGCCAGCAGTTTGGTAAAGGGCACTGAAGCTTTCTTT.

This clonotype was found many times. The chain carries TRBV9 and TRBJ2-7; D possibly matches TRBD1 or TRBD2 (5 bases each). The CDR3 is 14 residues long. Per germline, CDR1 SGDLS and CDR2 YYNGEE. Trimming removed 2 bases from V and 5 bases from J, with 14 bases in between. CDR3 bases: TGTGCCAGCAGCGTGGGGGTAGTTATGCACGAGCAGTACTTC. Protein: CASSVGVVMHEQYF.

This clonotype was recorded many times. This sequence joins TRBV12-3 or TRBV12-4 and TRBJ1-4, with 10 positions matching TRBD1. The CDR3 consists of 15 residues. J was trimmed by 8 bases and V by 5 bases; bases with no gene match: 8. The CDR3 loop reads CASSRTGGWEEKLFF. In DNA, the CDR3 is TGTGCCAGCAGTCGGACAGGGGGATGGGAAGAAAAACTGTTTTTT.